This is a list of T cell receptor beta chains from one sample in a study of OX40 agonist ivuxolimab in advanced cancers. Sequencing was performed with immunoSEQ multiplex PCR; in TCRdb, only in-frame clones are kept and a portion is missing. The sample carries 35,000 to 45,000 clones, over 80% recorded once. Sequences were derived from CD4+ or CD8+ T cells sorted from blood, sampled in a trial of the OX40 agonist ivuxolimab. These receptors were collected from an adult with an advanced solid tumor such as melanoma, head and neck, liver or kidney cancer. Both conserved end residues are part of each CDR3. The D gene is left open where the match is weak. Rows give clone size only sometimes, using once, few, many, or a class for an expanded clone.

16 | TRBJ1-4 | - | TRBD1 | TRBV7-8 | TGTGCCAGCAGCTTGGTTGAGGGGGCGCCTTATGAAAAACTGTTTTTT | CASSLVEGAPYEKLFF
13 | TRBJ2-1 | - | - | TRBV27 | TGTGCCAGCCGCCGCGACCCCTACAATGAGCAGTTCTTC | CASRRDPYNEQFF
15 | TRBJ2-1 | - | TRBD2 | TRBV19 | TGTGCCAGTAGTTACCTAGCGGGGACCTACAATGAGCAGTTCTTC | CASSYLAGTYNEQFF
13 | TRBJ2-5 | - | TRBD2 | TRBV11-3 | TGTGCCAGCAGCTTGGGGGGGATTGGGACCCAGTACTTC | CASSLGGIGTQYF
14 | TRBJ1-6 | - | - | TRBV27 | TGTGCCAGCAGTTTAAGCCCGCAGAGCTCACCCCTCCACTTT | CASSLSPQSSPLHF
15 | TRBJ1-5 | - | - | TRBV28 | TGTGCCAGCAGGAATTTCGGGGGAGACAATCAGCCCCAGCATTTT | CASRNFGGDNQPQHF
14 | TRBJ2-5 | - | TRBD2 | TRBV10-2 | TGCGCCAGCAGTGAGCTAGCGGGGCAAGAGACCCAGTACTTC | CASSELAGQETQYF
15 | TRBJ1-5 | - | - | TRBV4-1 | TGCGCCAGCAGCCAAGACTGGAGAAACAATCAGCCCCAGCATTTT | CASSQDWRNNQPQHF
16 | TRBJ2-7 | - | TRBD1 | TRBV11-2 | TGTGCCAGCAGCAGACTTCCGGGACAGGGTCTCTACGAGCAGTACTTC | CASSRLPGQGLYEQYF
14 | TRBJ2-5 | - | - | TRBV10-2 | TGCGCCAGCAGTGAGACTCGGACGAGGGAGACCCAGTACTTC | CASSETRTRETQYF
14 | TRBJ1-2 | - | - | TRBV28 | TGTGCCAGCAGTCCAAGCGGGACGCGTTATGGCTACACCTTC | CASSPSGTRYGYTF
14 | TRBJ1-1 | - | TRBD1 | TRBV12-5 | TGTGCTAGTGGTTTGGGACAGGGGGGCACTGAAGCTTTCTTT | CASGLGQGGTEAFF
14 | TRBJ1-3 | - | - | TRBV7-6 | TGTGCCAGCAGCCAGTATGGCCCCGGGAACACCATATATTTT | CASSQYGPGNTIYF
16 | TRBJ1-1 | - | - | TRBV9 | TGTGCCAGCAGCGTAGGTCTACAGGGTCCTGACACTGAAGCTTTCTTT | CASSVGLQGPDTEAFF
15 | TRBJ2-1 | - | - | TRBV7-2 | TGTGCCAGCAGCTTAAGGCTCGAACCCTACAATGAGCAGTTCTTC | CASSLRLEPYNEQFF
12 | TRBJ1-4 | medium-sized | - | TRBV10-2 | TGCGCCAGTGCACCAACTAATGAAAAACTGTTTTTT | CASAPTNEKLFF
15 | TRBJ2-1 | - | TRBD2 | TRBV7-8 | TGTGCCAGCACGTCCCTTGGGACTAGTGTCAATGAGCAGTTCTTC | CASTSLGTSVNEQFF